This TCR beta chain emerged from a study of blood T cell repertoires in COVID-19. This CDR3 has 11 residues. V lost 8 bases to trimming and J lost 4 bases, with 9 bases between them. Germline V gene data show CDR1 as SGHAT and CDR2 as FQNNGV. Here immunoSEQ multiplex PCR was the method, and the copy in TCRdb shows in-frame clones only, minus some. The table shows some 320,000 clones, with 85% occurring only once. The specimen was PBMCs or T cells enriched from blood (not recorded which). This chain connects TRBV11-2 to TRBJ2-7, with D tentatively TRBD1 (5 bases). This TCR was sampled from a woman in her 30s who had been exposed to COVID-19. Written as DNA, the CDR3 is TGTGCCAGCCTTGGGGCATACGAGCAGTACTTC. Its translation is CASLGAYEQYF. The variable domain in full, completed from reference TRBV11-2 and TRBJ2-7, reads EAGVAQSPRYKIIEKRQSVAFWCNPISGHATLYWYQQILGQGPKLLIQFQNNGVVDDSQLPKDRFSAERLKGVDSTLKIQPAKLEDSAVYLCASLGAYEQYFGPGTRLTVT.